This note documents a single T cell receptor (beta chain) sequence. This specimen comes from a study of breast tumors, draining lymph nodes, adjacent tissues. TCRdb redid the calling of the multiplex PCR reads with MiXCR, one entry per CDR3 protein. The profile covers about 180,000 distinct CDR3 sequences, with 30% to 40% appearing a single time and 3.8% taken by the ten largest. CDR1 and CDR2 from the germline V gene are SGHTA and FQGNSA. The CDR3 sequence is 15 residues long. The V end lost 8 bases, the J end lost 1 base, and 16 bases lay between the germline ends. The lymph nodes were axillary draining lymph nodes from breast cancer patients.

The sequencing input was axillary lymph node tissue. This clonotype originated in a female donor with breast cancer. Some clones in this sample may be carry-over from other donors' samples. The V and J genes are TRBV7-2 and TRBJ2-3, with D maybe TRBD1 (6 bases). The CDR3, as DNA: TGTGCCAGCCCGGTTGGGGCAGGGGGCACAGATACGCAGTATTTT. This sequence encodes CASPVGAGGTDTQYF.